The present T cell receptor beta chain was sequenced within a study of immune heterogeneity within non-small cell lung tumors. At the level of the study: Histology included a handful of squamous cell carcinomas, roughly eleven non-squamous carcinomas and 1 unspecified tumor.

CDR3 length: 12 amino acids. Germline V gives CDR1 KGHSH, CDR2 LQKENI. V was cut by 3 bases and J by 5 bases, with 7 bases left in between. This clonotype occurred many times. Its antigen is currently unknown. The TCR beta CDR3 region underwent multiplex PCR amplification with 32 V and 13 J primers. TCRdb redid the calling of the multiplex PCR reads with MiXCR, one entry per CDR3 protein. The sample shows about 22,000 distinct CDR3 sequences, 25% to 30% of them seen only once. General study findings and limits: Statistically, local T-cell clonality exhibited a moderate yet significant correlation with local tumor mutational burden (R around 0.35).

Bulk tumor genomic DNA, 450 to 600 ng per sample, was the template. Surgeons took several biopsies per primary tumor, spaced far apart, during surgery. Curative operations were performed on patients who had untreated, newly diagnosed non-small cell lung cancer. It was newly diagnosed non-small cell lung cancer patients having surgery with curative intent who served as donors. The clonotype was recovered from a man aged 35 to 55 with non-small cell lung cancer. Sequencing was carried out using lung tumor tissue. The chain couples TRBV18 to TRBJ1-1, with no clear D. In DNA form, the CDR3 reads TGTGCCAGCTCACCGGCGGTAACTGAAGCTTTCTTT. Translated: CASSPAVTEAFF.